This TCR beta chain was sequenced for a study of CD8 T cells in Susac syndrome. Random hexamers were used to reverse transcribe the RNA input (roughly 0.5 to 1 ug). TCRdb processed the immunoSEQ multiplex PCR reads anew with MiXCR; each CDR3 protein has one entry. The data hold over 120,000 distinct CDR3 sequences, with roughly 95% observed a single time. This clonotype was counted a single time. This receptor was obtained from a human donor in good health. Sequenced input: CD4+ T cells from PBMCs.

Written as DNA, the CDR3 is TGTGCCGTCGACGAGGGGAACCAAGAGACCCAGTACTTC. Translating it yields CAVDEGNQETQYF. V is TRBV10-3 and J is TRBJ2-5, with D perhaps TRBD1 or TRBD2 (5 bases each). Germline-derived CDR1 and CDR2 are ENHRY and SYGVKD. The CDR3 totals 13 residues. V lost 11 bases and J 0 bases, leaving 13 bases between the germline ends.